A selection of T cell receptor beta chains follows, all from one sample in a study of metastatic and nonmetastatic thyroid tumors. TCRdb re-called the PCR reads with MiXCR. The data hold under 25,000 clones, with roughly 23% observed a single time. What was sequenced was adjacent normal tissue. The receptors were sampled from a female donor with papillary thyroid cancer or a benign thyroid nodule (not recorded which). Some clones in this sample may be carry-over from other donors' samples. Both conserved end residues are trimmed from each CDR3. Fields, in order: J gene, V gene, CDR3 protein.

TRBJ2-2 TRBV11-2 ASSLNSVGGRELF
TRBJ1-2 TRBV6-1 APSLASGGYT
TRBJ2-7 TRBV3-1 ASSQQLARGSYEQY
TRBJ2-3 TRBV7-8 ASSGDGASTDTHY
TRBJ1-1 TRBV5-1 ASSLNTGYNAEAF
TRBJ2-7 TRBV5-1 ASSLVQGHPYEQY
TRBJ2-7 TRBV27 ASSIGQPYEQY
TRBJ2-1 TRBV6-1 ASSADPSSYNEQF
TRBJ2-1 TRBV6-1 ASCLGGGLNEQF
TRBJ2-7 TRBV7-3 ASSWGDSYEQY
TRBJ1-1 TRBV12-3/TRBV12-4 ASSLNTGTFEAF
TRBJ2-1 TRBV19 ASRPGQNYNEQF
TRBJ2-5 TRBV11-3 ASSSTGGRQETQY
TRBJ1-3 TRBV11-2 ASSIDRAATGNTIY
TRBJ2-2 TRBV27 ASSTQNFQGPATGELF
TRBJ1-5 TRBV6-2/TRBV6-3 ASSYSQLGFYSNQPQH
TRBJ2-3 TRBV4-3 ASSQDGLAGVADTQY
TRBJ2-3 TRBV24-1 ATSDLATSGSTDTQY
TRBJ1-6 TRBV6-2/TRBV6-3 ASRSSWDRPSSYNSPLH
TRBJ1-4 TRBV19 ASSIRGYEKLF
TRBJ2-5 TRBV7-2 ASSRGTEETQY
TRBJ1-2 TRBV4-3 ASSQDWRGYTSGGYT
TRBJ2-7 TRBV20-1 SALSSYEQY
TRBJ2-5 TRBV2 ASNIDREETQY
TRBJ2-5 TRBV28 ASSFRWEETQY
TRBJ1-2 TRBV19 ASKPPWDRDGYT
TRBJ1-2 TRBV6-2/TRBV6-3 ASSYMPGGASGYT
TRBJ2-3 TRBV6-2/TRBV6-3 ASISGGTDTQY
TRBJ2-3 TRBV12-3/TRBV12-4 ASSPTDTQY
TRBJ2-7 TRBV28 ASSIPGTGVYEQY
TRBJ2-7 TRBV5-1 ASSPTSGRSYEQY